A single sample is the source of the 2 T cell receptor beta chains below, sequenced in a study of blood T cell repertoires in COVID-19 (dated by TCRdb to the early 2020s). The library was generated by the immunoSEQ multiplex PCR assay. TCRdb stores this immuneACCESS table with in-frame sequences only. Part of the clones is absent; in the studies checked, under half of the shortfall reflects unresolved V genes, and no reason is known for the rest. This sample lists about 310,000 clones; about nine tenths were detected once. 1% of the sample is held by the ten biggest clonotypes. Sequencing used peripheral blood. These receptors were obtained from a man between 45 and 60 years old with active or convalescent COVID-19.

The chain employs TRBV18 and TRBJ2-5; TRBD1 aligns across 7 bases. CDR3 length: 17 amino acids. V shed 2 bases and J 2 bases; nucleotides not matched to a gene: 11. Per germline, CDR1 KGHSH and CDR2 LQKENI. The CDR3 reads CASSPSRETGLQETQYF. CDR3 in DNA: TGTGCCAGCTCACCATCAAGAGAGACAGGGCTACAAGAGACCCAGTACTTC.

This clone was recorded a few times. V usage is TRBV5-6 and J usage is TRBJ2-1; TRBD1 matches at 7 bases. The trim removed 5 bases at V and 8 bases at J, leaving 4 bases unmatched. CDR3 length: 12 amino acids. The germline V gene encodes CDR1 SGHDT and CDR2 YYEEEE. CDR3 DNA sequence: TGTGCCAGCAGTCCCGGGACAGATGAGCAGTTCTTC. Translated: CASSPGTDEQFF.